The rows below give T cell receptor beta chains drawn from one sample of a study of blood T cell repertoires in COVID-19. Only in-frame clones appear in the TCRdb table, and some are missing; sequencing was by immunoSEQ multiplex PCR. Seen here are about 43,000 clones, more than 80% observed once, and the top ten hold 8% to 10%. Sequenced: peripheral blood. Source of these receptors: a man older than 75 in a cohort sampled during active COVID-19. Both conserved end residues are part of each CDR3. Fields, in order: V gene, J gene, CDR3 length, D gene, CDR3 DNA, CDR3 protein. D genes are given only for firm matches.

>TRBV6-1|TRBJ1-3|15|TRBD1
TGTGCCAGCAGGGAAGGGACAGTCTCTGGAAACACCATATATTTT
CASREGTVSGNTIYF
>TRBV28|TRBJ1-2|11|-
TGTGCCAGCAGTAGCCCCTATGGCTACACCTTC
CASSSPYGYTF
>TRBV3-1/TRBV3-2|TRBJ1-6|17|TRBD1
TGTGCCAGCAGCCAAGCCCTGAGGACAGGAGGGAATTCACCCCTCCACTTT
CASSQALRTGGNSPLHF
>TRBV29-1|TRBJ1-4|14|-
TGCAGCGTGGCGGCGGGGCTGCATAGTGAAAAACTGTTTTTT
CSVAAGLHSEKLFF
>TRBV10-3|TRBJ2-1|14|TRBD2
TGTGCCATCAGTGGGAAGGGAGGGGAGGGTGAGCAGTTCTTC
CAISGKGGEGEQFF
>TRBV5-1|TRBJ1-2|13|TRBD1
TGCGCCAGCAGCTTAGGACAGGGTGGTGGCTACACCTTC
CASSLGQGGGYTF
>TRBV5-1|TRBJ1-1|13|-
TGCGCCAGCAGCTTGGAGGAGGGTACTGAAGCTTTCTTT
CASSLEEGTEAFF
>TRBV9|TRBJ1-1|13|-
TGTGCCAGCACTCAAACAGGGAACACTGAAGCTTTCTTT
CASTQTGNTEAFF
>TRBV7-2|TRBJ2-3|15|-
TGTGCCAGCAGCGGGCAGACCCCCCAGATGGATACGCAGTATTTT
CASSGQTPQMDTQYF
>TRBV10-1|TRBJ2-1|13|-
TGCGCCAGCAGTGAGAGTCTAGACTCGGAGCAGTTCTTC
CASSESLDSEQFF